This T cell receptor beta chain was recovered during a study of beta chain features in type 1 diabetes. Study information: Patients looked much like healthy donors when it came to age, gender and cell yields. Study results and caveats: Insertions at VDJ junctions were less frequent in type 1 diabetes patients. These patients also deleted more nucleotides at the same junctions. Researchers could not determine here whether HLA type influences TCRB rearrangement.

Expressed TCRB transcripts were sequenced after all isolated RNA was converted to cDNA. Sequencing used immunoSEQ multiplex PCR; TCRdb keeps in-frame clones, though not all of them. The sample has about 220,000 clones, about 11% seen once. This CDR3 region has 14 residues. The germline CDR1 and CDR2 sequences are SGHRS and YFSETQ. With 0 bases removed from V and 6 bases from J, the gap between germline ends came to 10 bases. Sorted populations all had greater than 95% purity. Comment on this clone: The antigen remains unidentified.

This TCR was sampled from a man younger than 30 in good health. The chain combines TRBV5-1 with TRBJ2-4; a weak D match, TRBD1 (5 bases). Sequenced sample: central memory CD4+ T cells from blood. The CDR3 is CASSLGTQGNIQYF. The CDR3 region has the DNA TGCGCCAGCAGCTTGGGGACACAAGGAAACATTCAGTACTTC.